Below, 30 T cell receptor beta chains from the same sample are listed, as sequenced in a study of response to subunit inactivated influenza vaccine (dated by TCRdb to between 2018 and 2020). To prepare the library, RT-PCR was applied. TCRdb records Illumina HiSeq 2500 as the sequencer. The raw public reads went through TCRdb reprocessing: fastp at Q25, MiXCR clone calling, in-frame beta chains kept. Entries are consolidated by CDR3 protein sequence, retaining the most common genes and DNA. The sample yields 700,000 to 800,000 distinct CDR3 sequences; around 20% were counted once. The ten largest clones take up about a tenth of the sample. The material sequenced was PBMCs from blood, taken less than 6 days after vaccination. Every receptor here comes from a man in his fifties who received an inactivated influenza vaccine. Donor details come from another sample of the same person, matched by shared clones.

The chain uses TRBV10-3 and TRBJ2-7; TRBD2 matches 8 bases. The V and J ends lost 0 bases and 6 bases, in that order; junction bases with no gene match: 4. The germline V gene has CDR1 ENHRY and CDR2 SYGVKD. The CDR3 runs 14 residues. CDR3: CAISESGLVFEQYV. In DNA, the CDR3 is TGTGCCATCAGTGAGTCGGGACTAGTGTTCGAGCAGTACGTC.

The J gene is TRBJ2-7, the V gene TRBV6-2 or TRBV6-3; 13 bases align to TRBD2. The CDR3 runs 15 residues. The V and J ends lost 5 bases and 3 bases, in that order; junction bases with no gene match: 4. CDR1 MNHEY and CDR2 SVGEGT come from the germline V gene. The DNA of the CDR3 is TGTGCCAGCAGTCTACTAGCGGGAGGGAACTACGAGCAGTACTTC. Translation gives CASSLLAGGNYEQYF.

The CDR3 here is CSAPSGMGLDGQFF. DNA of the CDR3: TGCAGTGCTCCTAGCGGGATGGGTCTCGATGGACAGTTCTTC. This chain links TRBV20-1 with TRBJ2-1, with 9 bases that match TRBD2. The CDR3 extends over 14 amino acids. J gave up 13 bases and V 5 bases, and 15 bases lay outside the gene matches. The germline gives CDR1 DFQATT, CDR2 SNEGSKA (reference sequence).

This clonotype was seen only a few times. The V gene is TRBV12-3 or TRBV12-4, the J gene TRBJ2-7; no definite D call. The CDR3 runs to 14 residues. The V end was cut by 3 bases, the J end by 7 bases, with 16 bases between. The CDR3 spells CASSFDGRSGEQYF. As DNA, the CDR3 is TGTGCCAGCAGTTTTGACGGCCGCTCTGGGGAGCAGTACTTC.

This clonotype was counted between two and nine times. The chain couples TRBV7-9 to TRBJ2-7; 9 bases are shared with TRBD2. From germline, CDR1 is SEHNR and CDR2 FQNEAQ (reference sequence). The CDR3 spans 17 residues. The junction had 14 bases not matched to a gene; V was cut back by 2 bases and J by 6 bases. The CDR3 nucleotides read TGTGCCAGCAGCTTAACTCCATTAGCGGGAGTCGGTCGCGAGCAGTACTTC. Translating gives CASSLTPLAGVGREQYF. Full variable domain (rest looked up from reference TRBV7-9 and TRBJ2-7): DTGVSQNPRHKITKRGQNVTFRCDPISEHNRLYWYRQTLGQGPEFLTYFQNEAQLEKSRLLSDRFSAERPKGSFSTLEIQRTEQGDSAMYLCASSLTPLAGVGREQYFGPGTRLTVT.

This clonotype was picked up a small number of times. The chain is built from TRBV5-6 and TRBJ1-5; no clear D. Trimming took 6 bases from V and 4 from J, leaving 14 bases between them. CDR3 length: 14 residues. Germline V lookup: CDR1 SGHDT, CDR2 YYEEEE. The CDR3: CASTTFGVNQPQHF. DNA of the CDR3: TGTGCCAGCACGACCTTTGGGGTTAATCAGCCCCAGCATTTT.

This clonotype was seen a handful of times. The chain uses TRBV15 and TRBJ1-5; no firm D call. The CDR3 runs 14 residues. Germline CDR1 and CDR2: LNHNV and YYDKDF (reference sequence). Trimming pared 3 bases from V and 1 base from J, leaving 7 bases between. The CDR3 loop is CATSSDASNQPQHF. The CDR3 DNA sequence: TGTGCCACCAGCAGCGACGCAAGCAATCAGCCCCAGCATTTT. Supplemented by reference TRBV15 and TRBJ1-5, the full variable domain reads DAMVIQNPRYQVTQFGKPVTLSCSQTLNHNVMYWYQQKSSQAPKLLFHYYDKDFNNEADTPDNFQSRRPNTSFCFLDIRSPGLGDTAMYLCATSSDASNQPQHFGDGTRLSIL.

The genes are TRBV28 and TRBJ2-4; the match to TRBD2 covers 7 bases. Trimming removed 4 bases from V and 7 bases from J; junction bases left unmatched: 7. Germline V gene data show CDR1 as MDHEN and CDR2 as SYDVKM. The CDR3 has 14 residues. The CDR3 coding sequence is TGTGCCAGCAGTTCGGCGGGAGAGGAGAACATTCAGTACTTC. It specifies CASSSAGEENIQYF. Looking up the rest from reference TRBV28 and TRBJ2-4 gives the full variable domain: DVKVTQSSRYLVKRTGEKVFLECVQDMDHENMFWYRQDPGLGLRLIYFSYDVKMKEKGDIPEGYSVSREKKERFSLILESASTNQTSMYLCASSSAGEENIQYFGAGTRLSVL.

The chain combines TRBV29-1 with TRBJ2-3; no firm D call. This CDR3 is built from 14 residues. V was clipped by 3 bases and J by 4 bases, with 14 bases between them. The germline V gene encodes CDR1 SQVTM and CDR2 ANQGSEA. DNA of the CDR3: TGCAGCGTTGATTCTCCTCCGAGCTCAGATACGCAGTATTTT. Translating gives CSVDSPPSSDTQYF.

V and J are TRBV7-9 and TRBJ2-7; 7 nucleotides line up with TRBD1. Germline V CDR1 and CDR2: SEHNR, FQNEAQ (reference sequence). The V segment lost 4 bases and the J segment 6 bases; nucleotides outside the gene matches: 6. The CDR3 is 13 amino acids. The CDR3 bases are TGTGCCAGCAGCTCAATGACAGGGTTCGAGCAGTACTTC. It translates to CASSSMTGFEQYF.

The J gene is TRBJ2-1, the V gene TRBV12-3 or TRBV12-4, with D perhaps matching TRBD1 (5 bases). The V and J ends lost 6 bases and 12 bases respectively, with 12 bases between them. The CDR3 totals 11 residues. DNA for the CDR3: TGTGCCAGCAGCCCTGGAAGGGGGCAGTTCTTC. Translation gives CASSPGRGQFF.

The chain employs TRBV24-1 and TRBJ2-1; D might be TRBD1 (6 bases). With 3 bases removed from V and 7 bases from J, the gap between germline ends came to 12 bases. CDR1 is KGHDR and CDR2 is SFDVKD in the germline V gene. This CDR3 has 14 residues. The CDR3 region is CATSDRGQTNEQFF. The CDR3 nucleotides read TGTGCCACCAGTGATCGCGGACAGACTAATGAGCAGTTCTTC.

In this sample, this clonotype turned up a few times. CDR3 sequence (DNA): TGCAGTGCCTTGGGCAGGGGGCTCGGGGGATCCTCCTACAATGAGCAGTTCTTC. Protein product: CSALGRGLGGSSYNEQFF. This chain uses TRBV20-1 with TRBJ2-1; 8 bases are shared with TRBD1. This CDR3 has 18 amino acids. Germline V gene sequence: CDR1 DFQATT, CDR2 SNEGSKA (reference sequence). After removal of 6 bases from V and 0 bases from J, the junction contained 16 bases not matched to a gene.

V gene TRBV5-1 combines with J gene TRBJ2-7; TRBD1 matches 7 bases. V shed 4 bases, J shed 0 bases, and the junction held 7 bases outside the gene matches. Germline CDR1 SGHRS, CDR2 YFSETQ. The CDR3 runs to 15 residues. The CDR3 is CASSRMTGFSYEQYF. CDR3 nucleotide sequence: TGCGCCAGCAGCCGTATGACAGGGTTCTCCTACGAGCAGTACTTC.

This clonotype was seen more than once but under ten times. This sequence joins TRBV20-1 and TRBJ2-3; TRBD2 aligns across 10 bases. The CDR3 is 17 amino acids. Losses at the gene ends were 4 bases for V and 5 bases for J; bases not matched to a gene: 15. Per the germline V gene, CDR1 is DFQATT and CDR2 is SNEGSKA (reference sequence). This CDR3 is CSAKRKAGGPIEDTQYF. The CDR3 nucleotides are TGCAGTGCTAAAAGAAAAGCGGGGGGGCCGATCGAAGATACGCAGTATTTT.

The V gene is TRBV7-9, the J gene TRBJ1-1; no clear D gene. Germline assignment: CDR1 SEHNR and CDR2 FQNEAQ (reference sequence). Trimming pared 5 bases from V and 5 bases from J, leaving 12 bases between. The CDR3 is 13 amino acids. CDR3 in amino acids: CASSPPSGTEAFF. The CDR3 DNA reads as TGTGCCAGCAGCCCCCCATCGGGGACTGAAGCTTTCTTT.

CDR3 nucleotide sequence: TGTGCCAGCTCTTCGGACCAATCGAACACCGGGGAGCTGTTTTTT. It translates to CASSSDQSNTGELFF. The V gene is TRBV18, the J gene TRBJ2-2; D is ambiguous. Trimming took 6 bases from V and 0 from J, leaving 11 bases between them. This CDR3 is 15 amino acids long. Germline V lookup: CDR1 KGHSH, CDR2 LQKENI.

This clonotype turned up a few times. The V and J genes are TRBV20-1 and TRBJ2-3; maybe TRBD2 (5 bases). This CDR3 spans 14 amino acids. Trimming removed 6 bases at V and 4 bases at J, with 17 bases between. The germline V gene has CDR1 DFQATT and CDR2 SNEGSKA (reference sequence). CDR3 sequence: CSAIMDGRADTQYF. The CDR3 DNA is TGCAGTGCCATCATGGACGGGCGGGCAGATACGCAGTATTTT.

In its sample, this clonotype was seen many times. The chain links TRBV3-1 to TRBJ1-6; no clear D. The ends were cut back, 1 base at V and 7 bases at J, with 5 bases in the middle. CDR1 LGHDT and CDR2 YNNKEL come from the germline V gene (reference sequence). The CDR3 has 13 amino acids. This CDR3 reads CASSQGGNSPLHF. The CDR3 DNA sequence: TGTGCCAGCAGCCAAGGGGGAAATTCACCCCTCCACTTT.

There are a few counts of this clonotype. The V and J genes are TRBV5-6 and TRBJ2-5; the D gene could be TRBD1 or TRBD2 (5 bases each). Trimming pared 4 bases from V and 6 bases from J, leaving 16 bases between. Looked up from germline, CDR1 is SGHDT and CDR2 is YYEEEE. The CDR3 loop spans 14 amino acids. The CDR3 bases are TGTGCCAGCAGCCGGGACGCCTCCCTTAAGACCCAGTACTTC. The encoded protein is CASSRDASLKTQYF.

This clonotype was seen repeatedly, ten times or more. The genes are TRBV12-3 or TRBV12-4 and TRBJ2-5; D is unclear. The V end was cut by 5 bases, the J end by 4 bases, with 11 bases between. CDR3 length: 13 residues. The CDR3 bases are TGTGCCAGCAGTGTCCCCTGGGGAGAGACCCAGTACTTC. It translates to CASSVPWGETQYF.

The chain couples TRBV3-1 to TRBJ2-2; D remains unclear. The V gene lost 1 base and the J gene lost 7 bases, with 7 bases spanning the gap. The CDR3 spans 13 residues. Germline V CDR1 and CDR2: LGHDT, YNNKEL (reference sequence). The CDR3 region is CASSQGSGGELFF. CDR3 DNA: TGTGCCAGCAGCCAAGGATCCGGCGGGGAGCTGTTTTTT.

J is TRBJ2-3 and V is TRBV5-6, with D perhaps being TRBD1 or TRBD2 (5 bases each). Germline CDR1 reads SGHDT; CDR2 reads YYEEEE. Trimming took off 3 bases at V and 0 bases at J, with 14 bases between the two ends. CDR3 size: 16 residues. This CDR3 reads CASSSGLGVSTDTQYF. The CDR3 DNA follows: TGTGCCAGCAGCTCCGGACTGGGGGTGAGCACAGATACGCAGTATTTT.

This clonotype showed up many times. The chain uses TRBV20-1 and TRBJ2-7, with 7 bases identical to TRBD2. Germline trimming cut 6 bases from V and 4 bases from J; bases unmatched to any gene: 15. The germline V gene encodes CDR1 DFQATT and CDR2 SNEGSKA (reference sequence). The CDR3 has 15 residues. CDR3 residues: CSASPGLVKGYEQYF. CDR3 sequence (DNA): TGCAGTGCCTCCCCTGGACTAGTCAAGGGGTACGAGCAGTACTTC.

This clonotype was picked up a small number of times. This chain joins TRBV18 and TRBJ1-1, with D possibly matching TRBD1 (6 bases). CDR1 is KGHSH and CDR2 is LQKENI in the germline V gene. This CDR3 contains 14 residues. V was trimmed by 1 base and J by 4 bases, leaving 10 bases between them. The CDR3 DNA follows: TGTGCCAGCTCACCACAGTCCAGGGGCACTGAAGCTTTCTTT. Translation gives CASSPQSRGTEAFF. Using reference TRBV18 and TRBJ1-1 for the parts outside the CDR3, the full variable domain is NAGVMQNPRHLVRRRGQEARLRCSPMKGHSHVYWYRQLPEEGLKFMVYLQKENIIDESGMPKERFSAEFPKEGPSILRIQQVVRGDSAAYFCASSPQSRGTEAFFGQGTRLTVV.

This clonotype has just a few counts. V usage is TRBV6-1 and J usage is TRBJ1-5; D gene uncertain. The germline V gene encodes CDR1 MNHNS and CDR2 SASEGT. This CDR3 contains 13 residues. V was pared by 6 bases and J by 3 bases, with 9 bases between. This CDR3 reads CASSLIPNQPQHF. Here the CDR3 DNA reads TGTGCCAGCAGCTTGATTCCCAATCAGCCCCAGCATTTT.

This chain joins TRBV29-1 and TRBJ2-7; tentatively, D is TRBD2 (6 bases). CDR1 is SQVTM, CDR2 ANQGSEA, per germline. Trimming removed 6 bases from V and 7 bases from J, with 16 bases in between. CDR3 length: 12 residues. The CDR3 here is CSVNGGKGEQYF. The CDR3 DNA follows: TGCAGCGTCAACGGCGGGAAAGGTGAGCAGTACTTC.

There are a few counts of this clonotype. The CDR3, as DNA: TGTGCCAGCAGTTTGTCCGGGACTTCCGCCTACGAGCAGTACTTC. Protein sequence: CASSLSGTSAYEQYF. The V and J genes are TRBV12-3 or TRBV12-4 and TRBJ2-7; possibly TRBD2 for D (6 bases). Trimming removed 3 bases from V and 2 bases from J, with 14 bases in between. The CDR3 covers 15 residues.

This clonotype has only a few counts. The genes are TRBV12-3 or TRBV12-4 and TRBJ2-2; D call uncertain. The CDR3 spans 14 residues. V lost 6 bases and J 3 bases, leaving 11 bases between the germline ends. CDR3 protein: CASSQTGYTGELFF. DNA of the CDR3: TGTGCCAGCAGCCAGACTGGGTACACCGGGGAGCTGTTTTTT.

This clonotype was detected only a few times. V gene TRBV28 combines with J gene TRBJ1-5; no firm D call. Germline lookup yields CDR1 MDHEN and CDR2 SYDVKM. V was shortened by 4 bases and J by 7 bases, with 17 bases between the two germline ends. This CDR3 is built from 15 residues. CDR3 DNA sequence: TGTGCCAGCAGTTCCCGACTGAGGGCAGGCCAGCCCCAGCATTTT. This translates into CASSSRLRAGQPQHF.